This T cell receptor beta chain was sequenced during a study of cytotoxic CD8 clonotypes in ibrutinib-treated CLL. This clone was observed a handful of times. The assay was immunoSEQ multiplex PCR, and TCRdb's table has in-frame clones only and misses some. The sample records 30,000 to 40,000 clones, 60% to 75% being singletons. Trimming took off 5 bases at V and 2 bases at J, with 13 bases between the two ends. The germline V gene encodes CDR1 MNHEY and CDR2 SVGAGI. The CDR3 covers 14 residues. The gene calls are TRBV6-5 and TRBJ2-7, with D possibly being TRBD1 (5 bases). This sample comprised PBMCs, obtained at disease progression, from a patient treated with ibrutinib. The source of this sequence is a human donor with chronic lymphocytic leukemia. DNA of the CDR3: TGTGCCAGCAGTCCATACGTACAGGCCTACGAGCAGTACTTC. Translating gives CASSPYVQAYEQYF.